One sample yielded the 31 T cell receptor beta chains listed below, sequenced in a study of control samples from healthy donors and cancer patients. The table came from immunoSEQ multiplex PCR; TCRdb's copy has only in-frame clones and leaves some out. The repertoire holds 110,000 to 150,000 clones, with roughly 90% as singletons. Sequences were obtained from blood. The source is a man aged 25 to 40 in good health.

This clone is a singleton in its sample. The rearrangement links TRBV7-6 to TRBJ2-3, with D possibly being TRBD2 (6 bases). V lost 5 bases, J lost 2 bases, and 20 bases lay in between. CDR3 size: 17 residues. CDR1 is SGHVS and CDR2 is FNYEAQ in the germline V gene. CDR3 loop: CASSPRPRDSYTDTQYF. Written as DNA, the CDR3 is TGTGCCAGCAGCCCAAGGCCCCGGGACTCTTACACAGATACGCAGTATTTT.

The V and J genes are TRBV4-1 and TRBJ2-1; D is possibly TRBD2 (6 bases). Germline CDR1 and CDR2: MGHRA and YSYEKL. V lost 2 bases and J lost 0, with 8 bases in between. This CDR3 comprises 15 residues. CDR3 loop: CASSQTTSSYNEQFF. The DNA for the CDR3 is TGCGCCAGCAGCCAAACGACTAGCTCCTACAATGAGCAGTTCTTC.

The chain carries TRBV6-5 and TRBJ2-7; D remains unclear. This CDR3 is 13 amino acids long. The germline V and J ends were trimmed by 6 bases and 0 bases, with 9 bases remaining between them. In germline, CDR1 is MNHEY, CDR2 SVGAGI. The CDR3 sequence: CASRGSLSYEQYF. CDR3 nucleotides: TGTGCCAGCAGGGGTTCCCTCTCCTACGAGCAGTACTTC.

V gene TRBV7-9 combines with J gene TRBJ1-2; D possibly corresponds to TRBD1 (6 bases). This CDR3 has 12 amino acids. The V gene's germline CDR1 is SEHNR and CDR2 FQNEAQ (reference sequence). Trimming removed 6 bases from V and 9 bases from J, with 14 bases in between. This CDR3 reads CASRSEGGSYTF. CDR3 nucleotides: TGTGCCAGCAGGTCTGAAGGGGGAAGCTACACCTTC.

CDR3 bases: TGTGCCACCATGGCCGTAAGTGCCACTGAAGCTTTCTTT. Its protein is CATMAVSATEAFF. V is TRBV6-5 and J is TRBJ1-1; D is ambiguous. Per the germline V gene, CDR1 is MNHEY and CDR2 is SVGAGI. V dropped 10 bases and J dropped 4 bases, with 16 bases sitting between them. CDR3 length: 13 residues.

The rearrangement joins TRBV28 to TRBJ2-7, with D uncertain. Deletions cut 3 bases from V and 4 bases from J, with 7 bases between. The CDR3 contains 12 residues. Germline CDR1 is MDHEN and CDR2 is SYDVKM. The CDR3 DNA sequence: TGTGCCAGCAGTTTGGTCAGATACGAGCAGTACTTC. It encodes CASSLVRYEQYF.

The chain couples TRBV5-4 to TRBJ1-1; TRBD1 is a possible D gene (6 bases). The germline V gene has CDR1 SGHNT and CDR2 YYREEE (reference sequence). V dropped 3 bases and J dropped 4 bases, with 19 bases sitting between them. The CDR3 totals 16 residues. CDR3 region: CASSSQSGGEGTEAFF. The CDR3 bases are TGTGCCAGCAGCTCCCAATCGGGGGGCGAAGGCACTGAAGCTTTCTTT. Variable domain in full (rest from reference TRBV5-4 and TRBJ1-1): ETGVTQSPTHLIKTRGQQVTLRCSSQSGHNTVSWYQQALGQGPQFIFQYYREEENGRGNFPPRFSGLQFPNYSSELNVNALELDDSALYLCASSSQSGGEGTEAFFGQGTRLTVV.

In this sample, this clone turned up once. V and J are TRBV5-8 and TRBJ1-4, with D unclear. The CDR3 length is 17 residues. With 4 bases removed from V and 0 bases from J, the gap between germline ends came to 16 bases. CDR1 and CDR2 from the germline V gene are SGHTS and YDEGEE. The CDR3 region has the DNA TGTGCCAGCAGCCCAGTCAACCTGGCTGCAACTAATGAAAAACTGTTTTTT. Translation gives CASSPVNLAATNEKLFF.

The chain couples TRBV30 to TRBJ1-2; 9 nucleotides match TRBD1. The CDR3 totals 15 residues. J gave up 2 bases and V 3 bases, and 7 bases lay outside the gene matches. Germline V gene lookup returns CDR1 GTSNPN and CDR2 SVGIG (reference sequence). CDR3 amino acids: CAWRIQGAGNYGYTF. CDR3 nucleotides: TGTGCCTGGAGGATACAGGGGGCTGGGAACTATGGCTACACCTTC.

For the CDR3, the DNA is TGTGCCAGCAGCGCCCCCCCGGGGCCCGCATCCCCCTACGAGCAGTACTTC. Residues: CASSAPPGPASPYEQYF. The chain employs TRBV7-6 and TRBJ2-7, with D perhaps given as TRBD1 or TRBD2 (5 bases each). V was trimmed by 5 bases and J by 2 bases, leaving 22 bases between them. Germline CDR1 reads SGHVS; CDR2 reads FNYEAQ. This CDR3 has 17 residues.

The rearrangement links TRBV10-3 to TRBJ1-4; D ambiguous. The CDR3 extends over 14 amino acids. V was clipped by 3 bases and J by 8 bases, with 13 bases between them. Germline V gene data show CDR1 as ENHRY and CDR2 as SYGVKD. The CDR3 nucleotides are TGTGCCATCAGTGATAGGGCGGACGGAGAAAAACTGTTTTTT. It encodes CAISDRADGEKLFF.

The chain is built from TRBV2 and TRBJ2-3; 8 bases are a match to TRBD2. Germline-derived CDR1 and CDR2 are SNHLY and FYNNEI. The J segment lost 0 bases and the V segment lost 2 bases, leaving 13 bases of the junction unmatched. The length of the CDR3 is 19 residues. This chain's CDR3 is CASSESGGPAFISTDTQYF. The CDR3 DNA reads TGTGCCAGCAGTGAATCGGGAGGGCCGGCGTTCATAAGCACAGATACGCAGTATTTT. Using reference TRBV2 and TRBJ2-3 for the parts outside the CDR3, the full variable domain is EPEVTQTPSHQVTQMGQEVILRCVPISNHLYFYWYRQILGQKVEFLVSFYNNEISEKSEIFDDQFSVERPDGSNFTLKIRSTKLEDSAMYFCASSESGGPAFISTDTQYFGPGTRLTVL.

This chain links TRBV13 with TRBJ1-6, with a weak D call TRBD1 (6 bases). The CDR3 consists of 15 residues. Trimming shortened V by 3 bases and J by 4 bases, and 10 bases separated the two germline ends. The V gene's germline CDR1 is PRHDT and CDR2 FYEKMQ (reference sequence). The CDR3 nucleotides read TGTGCCAGCAGCTTGGACAGCACTTATAATTCACCCCTCCACTTT. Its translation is CASSLDSTYNSPLHF.

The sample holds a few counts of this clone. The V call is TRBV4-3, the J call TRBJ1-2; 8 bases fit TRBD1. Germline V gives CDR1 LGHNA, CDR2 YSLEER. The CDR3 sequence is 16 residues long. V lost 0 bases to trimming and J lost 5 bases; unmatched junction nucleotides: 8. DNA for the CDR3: TGCGCCAGCAGCCAAGATCGGGGGGACAGGACTTATGGCTACACCTTC. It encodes CASSQDRGDRTYGYTF.

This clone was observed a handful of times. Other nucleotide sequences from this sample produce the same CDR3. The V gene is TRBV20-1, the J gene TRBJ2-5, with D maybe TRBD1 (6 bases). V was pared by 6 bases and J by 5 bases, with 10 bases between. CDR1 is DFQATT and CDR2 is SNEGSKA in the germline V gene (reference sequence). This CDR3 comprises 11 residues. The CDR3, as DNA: TGCAGTGCAAGGGGGTTGGAGACCCAGTACTTC. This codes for CSARGLETQYF.

CDR3 loop: CATSRDPPGLGYEQYF. The CDR3 DNA reads TGTGCCACCAGCAGAGATCCCCCAGGGCTTGGCTACGAGCAGTACTTC. The V call is TRBV15, the J call TRBJ2-7, with a weak D call TRBD1 (5 bases). From germline, CDR1 is LNHNV and CDR2 YYDKDF (reference sequence). The CDR3 loop spans 16 amino acids. V lost 0 bases, J lost 3 bases, and 15 bases lay in between.

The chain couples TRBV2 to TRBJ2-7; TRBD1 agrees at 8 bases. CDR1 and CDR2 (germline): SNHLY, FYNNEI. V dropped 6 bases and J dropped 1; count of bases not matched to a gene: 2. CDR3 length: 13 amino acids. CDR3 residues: CASSGDRSYEQYF. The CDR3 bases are TGTGCCAGCAGCGGGGACAGGTCCTACGAGCAGTACTTC.

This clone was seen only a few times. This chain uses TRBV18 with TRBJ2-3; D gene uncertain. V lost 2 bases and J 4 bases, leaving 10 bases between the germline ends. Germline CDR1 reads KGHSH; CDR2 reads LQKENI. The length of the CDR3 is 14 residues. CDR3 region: CASSPGLPPDTQYF. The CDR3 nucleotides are TGTGCCAGCTCACCAGGGCTTCCCCCAGATACGCAGTATTTT.

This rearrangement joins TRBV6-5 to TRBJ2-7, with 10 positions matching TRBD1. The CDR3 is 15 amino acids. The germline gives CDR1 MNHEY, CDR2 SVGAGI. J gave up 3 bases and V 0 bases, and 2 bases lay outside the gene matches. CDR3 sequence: CASSYSGQGVYEQYF. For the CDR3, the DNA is TGTGCCAGCAGTTACTCCGGACAGGGGGTCTACGAGCAGTACTTC.

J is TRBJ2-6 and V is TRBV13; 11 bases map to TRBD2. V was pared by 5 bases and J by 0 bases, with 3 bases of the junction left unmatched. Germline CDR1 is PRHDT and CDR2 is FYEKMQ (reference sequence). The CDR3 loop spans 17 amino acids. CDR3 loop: CASSGTSGSSGANVLTF. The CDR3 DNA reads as TGTGCCAGCAGCGGGACTAGCGGTAGCTCTGGGGCCAACGTCCTGACTTTC.

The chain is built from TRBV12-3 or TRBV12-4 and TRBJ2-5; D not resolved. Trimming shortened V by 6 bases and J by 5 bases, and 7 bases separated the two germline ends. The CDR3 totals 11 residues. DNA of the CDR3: TGTGCCAGCAGATTTGGGGAGACCCAGTACTTC. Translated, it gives CASRFGETQYF.

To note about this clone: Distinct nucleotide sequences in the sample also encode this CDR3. CDR3 nucleotide sequence: TGTGCCAGCAGTGAGGCGGGCACAGATACGCAGTATTTT. Translated: CASSEAGTDTQYF. The chain links TRBV2 to TRBJ2-3; D not resolved. V was cut by 3 bases and J by 1 base, with 5 bases left in between. Germline V lookup: CDR1 SNHLY, CDR2 FYNNEI. This CDR3 spans 13 amino acids.

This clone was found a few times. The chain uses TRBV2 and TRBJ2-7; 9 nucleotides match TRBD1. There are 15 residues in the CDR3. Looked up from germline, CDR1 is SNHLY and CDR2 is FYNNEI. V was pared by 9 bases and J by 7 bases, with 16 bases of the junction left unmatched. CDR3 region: CARAAGRDRVGEQYF. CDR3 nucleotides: TGTGCCAGAGCAGCCGGCAGGGACAGGGTGGGGGAGCAGTACTTC.

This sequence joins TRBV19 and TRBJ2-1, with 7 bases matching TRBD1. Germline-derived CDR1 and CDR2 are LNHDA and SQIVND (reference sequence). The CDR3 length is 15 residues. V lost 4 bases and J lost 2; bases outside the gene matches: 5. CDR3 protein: CASSTDRVTYNEQFF. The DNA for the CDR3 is TGTGCCAGTAGTACCGACAGGGTTACCTACAATGAGCAGTTCTTC.

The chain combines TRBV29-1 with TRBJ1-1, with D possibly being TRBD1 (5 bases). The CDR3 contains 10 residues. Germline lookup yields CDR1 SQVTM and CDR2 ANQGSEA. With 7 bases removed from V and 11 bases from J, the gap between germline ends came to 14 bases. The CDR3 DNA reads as TGCAGCGGTGGTGGAGGGGAGGCTTTCTTT. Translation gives CSGGGGEAFF.

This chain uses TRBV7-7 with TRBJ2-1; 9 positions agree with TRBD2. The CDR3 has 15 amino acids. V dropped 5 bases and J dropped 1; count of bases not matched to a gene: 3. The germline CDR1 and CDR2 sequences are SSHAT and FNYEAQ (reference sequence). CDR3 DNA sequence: TGTGCCAGCAGCCAGACTAGCGGATCCTACAATGAGCAGTTCTTC. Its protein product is CASSQTSGSYNEQFF.

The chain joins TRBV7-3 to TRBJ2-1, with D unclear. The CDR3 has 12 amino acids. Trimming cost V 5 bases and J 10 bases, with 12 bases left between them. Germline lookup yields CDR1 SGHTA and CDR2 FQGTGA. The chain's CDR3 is CASSPTTMEQFF. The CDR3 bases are TGTGCCAGCAGCCCTACTACGATGGAGCAGTTCTTC. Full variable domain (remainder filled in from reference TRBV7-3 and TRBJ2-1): GAGVSQTPSNKVTEKGKYVELRCDPISGHTALYWYRQSLGQGPEFLIYFQGTGAADDSGLPNDRFFAVRPEGSVSTLKIQRTERGDSAVYLCASSPTTMEQFFGPGTRLTVL.

CDR3 nucleotide sequence: TGTGCCAGCTCCCTAGCGGGGCGTTTCACAGATACGCAGTATTTT. This codes for CASSLAGRFTDTQYF. The chain carries TRBV7-2 and TRBJ2-3; 9 bases align to TRBD2. The junction had 8 bases not matched to a gene; V was cut back by 8 bases and J by 2 bases. Germline-derived CDR1 and CDR2 are SGHTA and FQGNSA. The CDR3 contains 15 residues.

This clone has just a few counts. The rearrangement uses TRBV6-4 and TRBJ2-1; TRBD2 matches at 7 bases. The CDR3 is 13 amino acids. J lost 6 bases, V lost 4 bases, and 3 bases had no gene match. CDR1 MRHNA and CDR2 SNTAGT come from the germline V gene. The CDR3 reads CASSVSSGNEQFF. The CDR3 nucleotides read TGTGCCAGCAGTGTGTCTAGCGGCAATGAGCAGTTCTTC.

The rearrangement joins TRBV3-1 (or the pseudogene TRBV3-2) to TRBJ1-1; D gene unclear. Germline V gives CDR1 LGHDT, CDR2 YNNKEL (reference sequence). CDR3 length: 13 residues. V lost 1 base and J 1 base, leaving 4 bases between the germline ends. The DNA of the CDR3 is TGTGCCAGCAGCCAAGGTAGGAACACTGAAGCTTTCTTT. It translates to CASSQGRNTEAFF.

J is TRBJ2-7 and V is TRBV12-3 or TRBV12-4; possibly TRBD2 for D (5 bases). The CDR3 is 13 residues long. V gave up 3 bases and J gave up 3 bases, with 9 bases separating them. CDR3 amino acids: CASSFASNYEQYF. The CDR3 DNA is TGTGCCAGCAGTTTCGCTAGCAACTACGAGCAGTACTTC.